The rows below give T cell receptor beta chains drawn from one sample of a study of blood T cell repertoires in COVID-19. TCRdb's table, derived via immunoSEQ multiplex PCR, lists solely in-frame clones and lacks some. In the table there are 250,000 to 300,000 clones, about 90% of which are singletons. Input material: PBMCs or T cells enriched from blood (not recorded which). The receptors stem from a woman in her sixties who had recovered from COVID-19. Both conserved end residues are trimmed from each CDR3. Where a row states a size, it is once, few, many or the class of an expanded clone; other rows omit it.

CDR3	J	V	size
ASSPSHWTGKVANEKLF	TRBJ1-4	TRBV7-8	.
ASSSMHRVEQY	TRBJ2-7	TRBV27	.
ARPKSARRSGNTIY	TRBJ1-3	TRBV19	.
ASSLRVPSSGNTIY	TRBJ1-3	TRBV7-2	.
SASSGTGFYGYT	TRBJ1-2	TRBV20-1	.
ASRRVRNYGYT	TRBJ1-2	TRBV6-5	.
ASSTRLLYGYT	TRBJ1-2	TRBV6-5	.
ATSDPRGPNGYT	TRBJ1-2	TRBV24-1	once
ASSLRRTVGGSNEQF	TRBJ2-1	TRBV7-9	.
ASSVTSGNRGQY	TRBJ2-3	TRBV5-4	once
ASGTEVNQPQH	TRBJ1-5	TRBV27	.
ATSRNTLGTVNTEAF	TRBJ1-1	TRBV15	.
AAASGGPTDTQY	TRBJ2-3	TRBV19	.
ASSFSSGSFYEQY	TRBJ2-7	TRBV11-2	.
ASSTTGTSPYNEQF	TRBJ2-1	TRBV19	.
ASMPDSSYEQY	TRBJ2-7	TRBV2	.
ASSEVRSSTYNEQF	TRBJ2-1	TRBV6-1	.
ASSPESGTGDEKLF	TRBJ1-4	TRBV3-1/TRBV3-2	few
ASSPSGEREGETQY	TRBJ2-5	TRBV7-9	.
ASSQSDSNQPQH	TRBJ1-5	TRBV3-1/TRBV3-2	.
ASSARGRAPLH	TRBJ1-6	TRBV6-2/TRBV6-3	.
ASSLLEGSSYNEQF	TRBJ2-1	TRBV5-1	.
ASSPGTGLVNEQF	TRBJ2-1	TRBV5-1	.
ASSRQGTIYEQY	TRBJ2-7	TRBV19	.
ASSPFPGLGVHEQY	TRBJ2-7	TRBV6-2/TRBV6-3	.
ASSYSRTGGYEQY	TRBJ2-7	TRBV6-5	.
ASSRQQETQY	TRBJ2-5	TRBV7-9	.
ASSRKREQPQH	TRBJ1-5	TRBV12-3/TRBV12-4	.
ASSYFRGPDTQY	TRBJ2-3	TRBV6-5	.
ASSPGGRNEQY	TRBJ2-7	TRBV11-3	.
ASSLGTGIDSNQPQH	TRBJ1-5	TRBV7-9	.
SVAGQGSGANVLT	TRBJ2-6	TRBV29-1	.
ASRPARGGNYGYT	TRBJ1-2	TRBV25-1	.
ATGDTGGSYGYT	TRBJ1-2	TRBV30	.
ATRPGTYNSPLH	TRBJ1-6	TRBV15	.
ASSLDRTGELF	TRBJ2-2	TRBV5-4	few
ASSQDRYSGNTIY	TRBJ1-3	TRBV3-1/TRBV3-2	once
ASSVTGREAF	TRBJ1-1	TRBV9	once
AIKGQGEYNEQF	TRBJ2-1	TRBV10-3	.
ASSPGQSTYEQY	TRBJ2-7	TRBV7-2	.
SGSSGTSGLYNEQF	TRBJ2-1	TRBV29-1	.
ASSGGSLNTEAF	TRBJ1-1	TRBV28	.
ASSSGPGSPTDTQY	TRBJ2-3	TRBV5-1	.
ASNGQGASNEKLF	TRBJ1-4	TRBV2	.
ASSLTYQGNQPQH	TRBJ1-5	TRBV6-6	.
ASSPQAIEAF	TRBJ1-1	TRBV7-9	.
ASIGREGGNTEAF	TRBJ1-1	TRBV5-1	.
ASSFANPPLAGRDIQY	TRBJ2-4	TRBV11-3	.
ASSDAGGNEKLF	TRBJ1-4	TRBV10-2	.
ASSEVRDSLLTEAF	TRBJ1-1	TRBV6-1	.
ASSRDREQETQY	TRBJ2-5	TRBV5-4	.
ASSQAWETQY	TRBJ2-5	TRBV5-1	.
ASSRESSGQETQY	TRBJ2-5	TRBV5-4	once
ASSSYPGTSFDEQY	TRBJ2-7	TRBV11-2	.